This T cell receptor (beta chain) was observed in a study of cytomegalovirus exposure and HLA in healthy donors. Study conclusions and caveats: The records held CMV serostatus as the only immune exposure information. Equally common other TCR beta chains were less clonally expanded than HLA-associated ones, a later analysis found.

As to this clone: Its antigen is unidentified.

Use of 60 Vbeta and 13 Jbeta primers characterized the PCR. This table comes from immunoSEQ multiplex PCR, and its TCRdb copy is limited to in-frame clones, with some not included. The sample comprises 90,000 or so clones, 60% to 80% of which are singletons, and approximately 5.7% rests with the top ten. The origin of this receptor is a female donor in good health and CMV-seronegative. The material sequenced was PBMCs.

The CDR3 nucleotides are TGTGCCAGCAGCTCGCGGGGCTGGGGCTATGGCTACACCTTC. Translated, it gives CASSSRGWGYGYTF. This chain joins TRBV7-2 and TRBJ1-2; a possible D gene is TRBD1 (5 bases). The germline V gene encodes CDR1 SGHTA and CDR2 FQGNSA. V lost 4 bases to trimming and J lost 4 bases, with 13 bases between them. This CDR3 is 14 amino acids long.